Below, one T cell receptor beta chain is given with its context. Assay used: immunoSEQ multiplex PCR; TCRdb lists only in-frame clones, some missing. The sample holds hundreds of thousands of clones, 88% seen once. The sample belongs to a study of Ad26.COV2.S vaccination and SARS-CoV-2 variants. Treatment denoted: around 19 received Ad26.COV2.S at low or high dose, single or two shots; roughly five received placebo; per-sample allocation not given. Samples were taken on day 63 after the first vaccine or placebo injection. This CDR3 comprises 15 residues. Germline assignment: CDR1 LNHDA and CDR2 SQIVND (reference sequence). Trimming took off 7 bases at V and 1 base at J, with 16 bases between the two ends.

The sequencing used peripheral blood, collected in a trial of Ad26.COV2.S vaccine versus placebo. The clonotype originates from a person aged 18-60 years who received the Ad26.COV2.S COVID-19 vaccine or a placebo. The V gene is TRBV19, the J gene TRBJ1-1, with a weak D call TRBD1 (6 bases). In DNA, the CDR3 is TGTGCCAGTAAAGAGGGGGGCTATGGGAACACTGAAGCTTTCTTT. It codes for CASKEGGYGNTEAFF.